A selection of T cell receptor beta chains follows, all from one sample in a study of cytomegalovirus exposure and HLA in healthy donors. Data came from immunoSEQ multiplex PCR; TCRdb stores just in-frame clones and leaves some out. The profile shows 63,000 or so clones, around 72% of them singletons. The sequenced sample consisted of PBMCs. These receptors came from a woman aged 25 to 39 in good health and CMV-seropositive. The conserved cysteine and the conserved F or W are not part of the CDR3 here. The D gene is left open where the match is weak.

V gene	D gene	J gene	CDR3 protein
TRBV15	-	TRBJ2-7	ATSRGGSTYEQY
TRBV29-1	-	TRBJ2-3	SVEALLAGGFTQY
TRBV4-3	TRBD2	TRBJ2-1	ASSQKTSGGYNEQF
TRBV27	-	TRBJ1-4	ATSRVRPGEKLF
TRBV30	TRBD1	TRBJ1-3	ARGTGENTIY
TRBV21-1	-	TRBJ2-2	ASSLGRDRENTGELF
TRBV29-1	TRBD2	TRBJ2-7	SAVSGRAVGQY
TRBV5-4	TRBD2	TRBJ2-7	ASSSTSGTYEQY
TRBV7-2	TRBD1	TRBJ1-2	ASSSRGQNYGYT
TRBV28	TRBD2	TRBJ2-7	ASRTSGRAYEQY
TRBV18	TRBD2	TRBJ2-2	ASSLAGSRTGELF
TRBV4-3	-	TRBJ1-2	ASSQETGLYYGYT
TRBV7-2	-	TRBJ1-6	ASSLGVTSANSPLH
TRBV27	-	TRBJ2-1	ASSSPQGGITEQF
TRBV4-1	TRBD1	TRBJ2-5	ASSQDNRGETQY
TRBV19	TRBD1	TRBJ1-4	ASSQQGKRLF
TRBV6-5	TRBD2	TRBJ2-1	ASSGSGTSYNEQF
TRBV11-3	TRBD2	TRBJ2-3	ASSGGGWLAGSTQY
TRBV4-1	-	TRBJ2-5	ASSQVQRLQETQY
TRBV5-4	TRBD2	TRBJ2-4	ASSPGTSGKNIQY
TRBV29-1	-	TRBJ2-3	SVGYSTDTQY
TRBV4-1	TRBD2	TRBJ2-1	ASSLGLAGAGEQF
TRBV29-1	TRBD1	TRBJ2-1	SVEGVPLQGDTNEQF
TRBV7-2	TRBD1	TRBJ1-5	ASSEGQLGNQPQH